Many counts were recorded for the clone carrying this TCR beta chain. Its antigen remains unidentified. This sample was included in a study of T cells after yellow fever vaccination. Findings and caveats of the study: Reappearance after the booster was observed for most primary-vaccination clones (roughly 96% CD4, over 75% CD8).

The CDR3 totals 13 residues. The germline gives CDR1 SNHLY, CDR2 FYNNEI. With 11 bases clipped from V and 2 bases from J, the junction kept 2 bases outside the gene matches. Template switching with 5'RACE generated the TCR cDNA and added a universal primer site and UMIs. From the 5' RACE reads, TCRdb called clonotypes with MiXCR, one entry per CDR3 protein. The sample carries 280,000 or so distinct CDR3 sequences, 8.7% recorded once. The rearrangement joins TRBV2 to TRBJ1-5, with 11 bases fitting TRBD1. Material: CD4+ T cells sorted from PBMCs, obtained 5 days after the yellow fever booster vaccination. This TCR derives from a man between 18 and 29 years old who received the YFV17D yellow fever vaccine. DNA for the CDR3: TGTGCCGGACAGGGGGCGCGCAATCAGCCCCAGCATTTT. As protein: CAGQGARNQPQHF.